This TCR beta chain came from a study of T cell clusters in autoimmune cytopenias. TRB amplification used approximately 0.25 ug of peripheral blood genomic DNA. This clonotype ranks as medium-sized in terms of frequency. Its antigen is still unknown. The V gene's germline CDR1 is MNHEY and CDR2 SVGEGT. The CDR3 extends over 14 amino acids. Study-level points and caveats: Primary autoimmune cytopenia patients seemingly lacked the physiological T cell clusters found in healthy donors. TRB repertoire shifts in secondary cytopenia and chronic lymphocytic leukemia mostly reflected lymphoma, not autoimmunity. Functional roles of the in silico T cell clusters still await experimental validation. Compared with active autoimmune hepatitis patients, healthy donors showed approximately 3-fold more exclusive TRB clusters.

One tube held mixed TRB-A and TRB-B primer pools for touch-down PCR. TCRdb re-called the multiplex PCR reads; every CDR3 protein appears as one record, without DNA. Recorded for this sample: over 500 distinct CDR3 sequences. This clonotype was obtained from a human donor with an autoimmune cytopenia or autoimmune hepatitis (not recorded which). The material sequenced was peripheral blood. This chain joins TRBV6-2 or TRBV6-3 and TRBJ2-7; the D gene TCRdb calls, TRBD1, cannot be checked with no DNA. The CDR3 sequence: CASLDRGLDYEQYF.